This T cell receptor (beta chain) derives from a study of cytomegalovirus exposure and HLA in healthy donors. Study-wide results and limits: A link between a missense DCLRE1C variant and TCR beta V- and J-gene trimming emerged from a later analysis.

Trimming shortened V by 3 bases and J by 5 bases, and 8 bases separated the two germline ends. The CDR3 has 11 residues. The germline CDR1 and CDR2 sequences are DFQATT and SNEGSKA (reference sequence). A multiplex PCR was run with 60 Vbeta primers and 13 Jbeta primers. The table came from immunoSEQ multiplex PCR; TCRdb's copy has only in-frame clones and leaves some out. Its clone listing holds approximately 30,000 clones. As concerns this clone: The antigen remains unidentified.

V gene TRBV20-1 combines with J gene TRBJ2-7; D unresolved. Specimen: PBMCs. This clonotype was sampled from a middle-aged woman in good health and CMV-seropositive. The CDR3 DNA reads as TGCAGTGCTAGTCGAGCCCACGAGCAGTACTTC. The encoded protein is CSASRAHEQYF.